This note documents a single T cell receptor beta chain sequence. Its specificity is not known. The sample is drawn from a study of cytomegalovirus exposure and HLA in healthy donors. The germline V gene has CDR1 SNHLY and CDR2 FYNNEI. The CDR3 has 17 residues. Unmatched junction bases numbered 11, after V lost 6 bases and J lost 2 bases. Researchers ran the PCR with 60 Vbeta and 13 Jbeta primers. This table comes from immunoSEQ multiplex PCR, and its TCRdb copy is limited to in-frame clones, with some not included. The profile shows 150,000 to 160,000 clones, more than 75% of them singletons. Overall study findings and caveats: Segments of the TCR beta V type were, in most cases, productive about 90% or about 30% of the time in an earlier analysis.

The TCR originated in a man in his thirties or forties in good health and CMV-seropositive. The rearrangement joins TRBV2 to TRBJ2-1, with TRBD2 identical over 9 bases. Sequenced: PBMCs. The DNA for the CDR3 is TGTGCCAGCAGGGGCGGGACTAGCTATTTTCCCTACAATGAGCAGTTCTTC. Its translation: CASRGGTSYFPYNEQFF.